The 8 T cell receptor beta chains below all came from one sample that was sequenced in a study of molecular identifiers for immune sequencing clone quantification. In TCRdb, the PCR reads were re-called with MiXCR into one record per CDR3 protein. The repertoire holds about 320,000 distinct CDR3 sequences, with roughly 24% as singletons. Sequenced sample: naive CD8+ T cells from blood, with Jurkat cell RNA spiked in. The subset here: FACS-sorted CD8+CD4-CCR7+CD45RA+ naive T cells. These receptors originate from a human donor in good health. Some libraries in this study had Jurkat cell RNA spiked in.

This clonotype has more than one count but fewer than ten. The rearrangement joins TRBV20-1 to TRBJ2-7, with 7 bases fitting TRBD2. The CDR3 runs to 13 residues. From germline, CDR1 is DFQATT and CDR2 SNEGSKA (reference sequence). V lost 6 bases and J lost 3; bases outside the gene matches: 8. CDR3 amino acids: CSARTSISYEQYF. CDR3 coding DNA: TGCAGTGCAAGGACTAGTATTAGCTACGAGCAGTACTTC.

This clonotype was counted once. The chain is built from TRBV5-6 and TRBJ2-7; TRBD1 might be the D (5 bases). Germline V gene lookup returns CDR1 SGHDT and CDR2 YYEEEE. Trimming removed 0 bases at V and 8 bases at J, with 12 bases between. This CDR3 is built from 13 residues. The CDR3 DNA is TGTGCCAGCAGCTTGGGCGCAGGGTACAAGCAGTACTTC. Its protein product is CASSLGAGYKQYF.

This chain uses TRBV14 with TRBJ2-2, with D unresolved. The germline V and J ends were trimmed by 0 bases and 4 bases, with 12 bases remaining between them. The germline gives CDR1 SGHDN, CDR2 FVKESK. CDR3 length: 16 amino acids. CDR3 residues: CASSQDSGRSTGELFF. CDR3 sequence (DNA): TGTGCCAGCAGCCAAGATAGTGGGCGCAGCACCGGGGAGCTGTTTTTT.

This clonotype has a count of ten or more. The chain joins TRBV29-1 to TRBJ2-3, with D maybe TRBD2 (5 bases). This CDR3 has 14 amino acids. The ends were cut back, 5 bases at V and 0 bases at J, with 12 bases in the middle. Looked up from germline, CDR1 is SQVTM and CDR2 is ANQGSEA. The CDR3 is CSVLTGSSTDTQYF. The CDR3, as DNA: TGCAGCGTTCTAACGGGGTCTAGCACAGATACGCAGTATTTT.

The chain joins TRBV27 to TRBJ2-7, with D unclear. The CDR3 extends over 13 amino acids. The germline CDR1 and CDR2 sequences are MNHEY and SMNVEV (reference sequence). The CDR3 DNA reads TGTACCACCAGCCGGTCCGCGTTCTACGAGCAGTACTTC. It specifies CTTSRSAFYEQYF.

The chain joins TRBV25-1 to TRBJ2-1, with unresolved D. The CDR3 length is 14 residues. CDR1 is MGHDK and CDR2 is SYGVNS in the germline V gene. Trimming removed 1 base from V and 5 bases from J, with 9 bases in between. The DNA for the CDR3 is TGTGCCAGCAGTGAATTGGGTCCCGACAATGAGCAGTTCTTC. Translated, it gives CASSELGPDNEQFF.

The rearrangement links TRBV2 to TRBJ2-7; D remains unclear. The germline V and J ends were trimmed by 7 bases and 5 bases, with 24 bases remaining between them. The CDR3 has 16 residues. Looked up from germline, CDR1 is SNHLY and CDR2 is FYNNEI. CDR3 coding DNA: TGTGCCAGCACCGGCTTATTGTACCCTGCACCCAACGAGCAGTACTTC. This codes for CASTGLLYPAPNEQYF. The whole variable domain, filled in from reference TRBV2 and TRBJ2-7, reads EPEVTQTPSHQVTQMGQEVILRCVPISNHLYFYWYRQILGQKVEFLVSFYNNEISEKSEIFDDQFSVERPDGSNFTLKIRSTKLEDSAMYFCASTGLLYPAPNEQYFGPGTRLTVT.

As to this clonotype: Its ends do not fully match the called genes, so a read error is possible. The chain employs TRBV7-9 and TRBJ2-2; possibly TRBD2 for D (5 bases). The CDR3 contains 17 residues. Germline V lookup: CDR1 SEHNR, CDR2 FQNEAQ (reference sequence). In DNA, the CDR3 is TGTGCCAGCAGCGACCCCTTAGAGAGACTGAACACCGGGGAGCTGGTTTTT. Translation: CASSDPLERLNTGELVF.